This TCR beta chain originates from a study of blood T cell repertoires in COVID-19. On the study more broadly: COVID-19 samples, acute and convalescent, were from the United States, Italy and Spain. T cells, B-cell-depleted T cells, or PBMCs provided the cDNA or gDNA that served as material.

Original data processing: Cell counts per sample came from amplifying reference gene primers. Measured with immunoSEQ multiplex PCR; TCRdb has only the in-frame clones, and not every one. That table gives V, J and clone size, and the DNA gave D and trimming. Found here are 200,000 to 250,000 clones, around nine tenths of them singletons; the top ten hold about 2.5%. Trimming left V 2 bases short and J 0 bases short, with 11 bases between. This CDR3 contains 16 residues. The sequence was obtained from a woman aged 55-69 years with acute or convalescent COVID-19. Sequencing input: peripheral blood. J is TRBJ2-1 and V is TRBV23-1; D is ambiguous. TRBV23-1 is filed as an ORF, its function uncertain. CDR3 protein: CASSQQAESSYNEQFF. CDR3 bases: TGCGCCAGCAGTCAACAAGCCGAGAGCTCCTACAATGAGCAGTTCTTC.